This T cell receptor beta chain was retrieved from a study of T cell responses to AZD1222 COVID-19 vaccine. Study-wide results and caveats: Elevations in Spike-specific TCR breadth and depth followed administration of two AZD1222 doses. Distributed over spike, vaccine-associated CD4 TCRs predominated at 160-218 and 743-854. None of the repertoires were sampled until the peak T cell response had passed.

Profiled with immunoSEQ multiplex PCR; TCRdb holds only in-frame clones, not every one. The table has 95,000 to 150,000 clones, more than 70% seen once; the top ten hold roughly 10%. For this clone: Its specificity is unknown.

The ends were cut back, 6 bases at V and 8 bases at J, with 16 bases in the middle. The V gene's germline CDR1 is MNHEY and CDR2 SVGAGI. There are 13 residues in the CDR3. The V gene is TRBV6-5, the J gene TRBJ1-1, with D possibly TRBD1 on 6 matching bases. The TCR sequence derives from an adult in good health. The material was peripheral blood, obtained on day 0 of AZD1222 vaccination. CDR3 region: CASRMTGGGEAFF. CDR3 sequence (DNA): TGTGCCAGCAGAATGACCGGGGGGGGCGAAGCTTTCTTT.